The source of this TCR beta chain is a study of OX40 agonist ivuxolimab in advanced cancers. Prior autoimmune disease or systemic immunosuppression barred patients. The timepoints at which blood was sampled were baseline, cycle 4 day 1, and cycle 7 day 1. Here immunoSEQ multiplex PCR was the method, and the copy in TCRdb shows in-frame clones only, minus some. The sample lists under 70,000 clones, roughly four fifths occurring once. The CDR3 sequence is 16 residues long. V lost 9 bases and J lost 0; bases outside the gene matches: 8. Germline CDR1 reads SGHTA; CDR2 reads FQGTGA. This sample comprised CD4+ or CD8+ T cells sorted from blood, obtained in a trial of the OX40 agonist ivuxolimab. The rearrangement links TRBV7-3 to TRBJ1-6, with 7 bases that match TRBD1. This clonotype was sampled from an adult with an advanced solid tumor such as melanoma, head and neck, liver or kidney cancer. CDR3: CASNSYRGSYNSPLHF. In DNA, the CDR3 is TGTGCCAGTAACTCATACAGGGGCTCCTATAATTCACCCCTCCACTTT.